What follows are 21 T cell receptor beta chains derived from one specimen sequenced in a study of T cell responses to AZD1222 COVID-19 vaccine. The method was immunoSEQ multiplex PCR; TCRdb's version includes in-frame clones alone and lacks a portion of them. The table has some 130,000 clones, around nine tenths seen once. This sample comprised peripheral blood, obtained 28 days after the second AZD1222 dose. These receptors all come from an adult who received the AZD1222 COVID-19 vaccine.

The chain combines TRBV4-3 with TRBJ2-7; D is possibly TRBD1 (6 bases). Germline CDR1 and CDR2: LGHNA and YSLEER. Trimming took 4 bases from V and 1 from J, leaving 11 bases between them. CDR3 size: 14 residues. CDR3 sequence: CASSPTRGSYEQYF. CDR3 DNA: TGCGCCAGCAGCCCCACCAGGGGTTCCTACGAGCAGTACTTC.

The chain joins TRBV10-3 to TRBJ2-3, with 10 nucleotides matching TRBD2. Trimming cost V 6 bases and J 5 bases; bases outside gene matches: 11. The CDR3 sequence is 16 residues long. CDR1 is ENHRY, CDR2 SYGVKD, per germline. The CDR3 loop is CAIRRGAASGGDTQYF. Here the CDR3 DNA reads TGTGCCATCAGGAGAGGGGCGGCTAGCGGGGGAGATACGCAGTATTTT.

This chain links TRBV19 with TRBJ1-5; possibly TRBD1 for D (6 bases). Trimming took 3 bases from V and 7 from J, leaving 10 bases between them. The germline V gene has CDR1 LNHDA and CDR2 SQIVND (reference sequence). This CDR3 comprises 13 residues. CDR3: CASSMAGAQPQHF. The CDR3 nucleotides read TGTGCCAGTAGTATGGCAGGGGCCCAGCCCCAGCATTTT.

The chain carries TRBV11-2 and TRBJ2-7, with 15 bases matching TRBD2. The trim removed 5 bases at V and 7 bases at J, leaving 6 bases unmatched. Germline V gene data show CDR1 as SGHAT and CDR2 as FQNNGV. CDR3 length equals 15 residues. The CDR3: CASSTGTSGGNEQYF. Written as DNA, the CDR3 is TGTGCCAGCAGCACCGGGACTAGCGGGGGGAATGAGCAGTACTTC. The complete variable domain, with remaining parts taken from reference TRBV11-2 and TRBJ2-7, reads EAGVAQSPRYKIIEKRQSVAFWCNPISGHATLYWYQQILGQGPKLLIQFQNNGVVDDSQLPKDRFSAERLKGVDSTLKIQPAKLEDSAVYLCASSTGTSGGNEQYFGPGTRLTVT.

The J gene is TRBJ1-2, the V gene TRBV19; the D is unclear. The germline V gene has CDR1 LNHDA and CDR2 SQIVND (reference sequence). V was cut by 10 bases and J by 3 bases, with 6 bases left in between. The CDR3 totals 10 residues. CDR3 in amino acids: CATGHYGYTF. The DNA of the CDR3 is TGTGCCACCGGGCACTATGGCTACACCTTC.

The chain is built from TRBV2 and TRBJ1-2; unclear D gene. This CDR3 spans 15 amino acids. Trimming took 0 bases from V and 4 from J, leaving 12 bases between them. In germline, CDR1 is SNHLY, CDR2 FYNNEI. The CDR3 loop is CASSEAGNVGYGYTF. In DNA, the CDR3 is TGTGCCAGCAGTGAAGCAGGGAATGTTGGCTATGGCTACACCTTC.

V and J are TRBV10-3 and TRBJ2-5, with D perhaps matching TRBD2 (6 bases). The germline V and J ends were trimmed by 4 bases and 5 bases, with 14 bases remaining between them. The CDR3 length is 14 residues. The germline gives CDR1 ENHRY, CDR2 SYGVKD. The CDR3 coding sequence is TGTGCCATCAGTGGGGGACTTGTAGGGGAGACCCAGTACTTC. Its protein is CAISGGLVGETQYF.

The chain uses TRBV10-2 and TRBJ1-5, with D possibly TRBD1 on 6 matching bases. Between the trimmed V and J ends, which lost 5 bases and 9 bases, there was a span of 20 bases. Germline assignment: CDR1 WSHSY and CDR2 SAAADI. The CDR3 has 15 amino acids. CDR3 residues: CASSHTTGPGPPQHF. As DNA, the CDR3 is TGCGCCAGCAGTCATACTACAGGGCCAGGCCCGCCCCAGCATTTT.

The gene calls are TRBV27 and TRBJ1-3; D unresolved. Between the trimmed V and J ends, which lost 8 bases and 2 bases, there was a span of 10 bases. From germline, CDR1 is MNHEY and CDR2 SMNVEV (reference sequence). This CDR3 is built from 13 residues. The CDR3 sequence: CASRGLAGNTIYF. CDR3 DNA: TGTGCCAGCCGAGGTCTAGCTGGAAACACCATATATTTT.

The V call is TRBV5-8, the J call TRBJ1-5; TRBD1 aligns across 10 bases. The CDR3 has 15 residues. V trimming: 5 bases; J trimming: 2 bases; junction bases outside the gene matches: 4. Germline lookup yields CDR1 SGHTS and CDR2 YDEGEE. Here the CDR3 reads CASRRQGAGNQPQHF. In nucleotides, the CDR3 is TGTGCCAGCAGGCGACAGGGGGCCGGCAATCAGCCCCAGCATTTT.

V usage is TRBV11-3 and J usage is TRBJ2-2; TRBD1 or TRBD2 may be the D gene (5 bases each). Germline V lookup: CDR1 SGHNT, CDR2 YENEEA. This CDR3 region has 14 residues. V was clipped by 1 base and J by 7 bases, with 10 bases between them. CDR3 nucleotides: TGTGCCAGCAGCTTAGTAGCGAGGGGCGGGGAGCTGTTTTTT. It codes for CASSLVARGGELFF.

The chain couples TRBV30 to TRBJ1-3; no clear D. The germline V gene encodes CDR1 GTSNPN and CDR2 SVGIG (reference sequence). Trimming took off 2 bases at V and 4 bases at J, with 18 bases between the two ends. The CDR3 length is 16 residues. The CDR3 DNA follows: TGTGCCTGGAGTCCCAAGGCAGGCGGACTGGGAAACACCATATATTTT. Encoded protein: CAWSPKAGGLGNTIYF.

The chain carries TRBV19 and TRBJ2-2, with D perhaps assigned TRBD1 or TRBD2 (5 bases each). This CDR3 region has 15 residues. The V end lost 3 bases, the J end lost 4 bases, and 12 bases lay between the germline ends. Germline V gene lookup returns CDR1 LNHDA and CDR2 SQIVND (reference sequence). The CDR3 DNA sequence: TGTGCCAGTAGTATGGGGGTGTCCGGCACCGGGGAGCTGTTTTTT. This encodes CASSMGVSGTGELFF.

This clone has just a few counts. This chain connects TRBV7-2 to TRBJ2-7; 10 bases line up with TRBD2. There are 18 residues in the CDR3. CDR1 SGHTA and CDR2 FQGNSA come from the germline V gene. The V and J ends lost 5 bases and 1 base, in that order; junction bases with no gene match: 14. CDR3 region: CASSPSSPRTSGSYEQYF. Written as DNA, the CDR3 is TGTGCCAGCAGCCCCTCTTCCCCCAGGACTAGCGGATCCTACGAGCAGTACTTC.

CDR3: CASSLESNYGYTF. The CDR3 region has the DNA TGTGCCAGCAGCTTAGAATCTAACTATGGCTACACCTTC. The rearrangement links TRBV7-2 to TRBJ1-2; D gene ambiguous. In germline, CDR1 is SGHTA, CDR2 FQGNSA. V dropped 1 base and J dropped 0 bases, with 3 bases sitting between them. This CDR3 contains 13 residues.

The rearrangement uses TRBV28 and TRBJ1-5; D gene uncertain. Looked up from germline, CDR1 is MDHEN and CDR2 is SYDVKM. The CDR3 totals 15 residues. V was trimmed by 7 bases and J by 2 bases, leaving 15 bases between them. The CDR3 here is CASTLGGFGNQPQHF. DNA of the CDR3: TGTGCCAGCACCTTGGGAGGGTTTGGCAATCAGCCCCAGCATTTT.

This chain links TRBV7-8 with TRBJ1-1; no clear D gene. Germline V gene lookup returns CDR1 SGHVS and CDR2 FQNEAQ. V lost 0 bases and J lost 2, with 7 bases in between. This CDR3 is 14 amino acids long. The CDR3 protein is CASSLAGGNTEAFF. The DNA for the CDR3 is TGTGCCAGCAGCTTAGCGGGAGGCAACACTGAAGCTTTCTTT.

V usage is TRBV30 and J usage is TRBJ1-2; D remains ambiguous. The CDR3 is made up of 13 amino acids. Germline loops: CDR1 GTSNPN, CDR2 SVGIG (reference sequence). V dropped 0 bases and J dropped 8 bases, with 13 bases sitting between them. The chain's CDR3 is CAWSVLSGGGYTF. For the CDR3, the DNA is TGTGCCTGGAGTGTACTTTCTGGCGGCGGCTACACCTTC.

V usage is TRBV27 and J usage is TRBJ1-3; D remains unclear. The CDR3 extends over 14 amino acids. The germline V gene has CDR1 MNHEY and CDR2 SMNVEV (reference sequence). V was shortened by 8 bases and J by 0 bases, with 11 bases between the two germline ends. The CDR3 is CASATLDSGNTIYF. The CDR3 DNA is TGTGCCAGCGCGACCCTGGACTCTGGAAACACCATATATTTT.

The V and J genes are TRBV6-6 and TRBJ1-1; weak D call: TRBD1 (6 bases). The germline V gene has CDR1 MNHNY and CDR2 SVGAGI (reference sequence). Trimming stripped 2 bases from V and 5 bases from J, with 12 bases between. This CDR3 comprises 14 residues. The CDR3 protein is CASSYPGQRTEAFF. CDR3 DNA sequence: TGTGCCAGCAGTTACCCTGGACAGAGGACTGAAGCTTTCTTT.

V usage is TRBV28 and J usage is TRBJ2-7; 10 positions agree with TRBD1. With V trimmed by 2 bases and J by 13 bases, 5 bases remained unmatched. The CDR3 contains 12 residues. In germline, CDR1 is MDHEN, CDR2 SYDVKM. The CDR3 loop is CASSLKGQGPYF. CDR3 coding DNA: TGTGCCAGCAGTTTAAAGGGACAGGGGCCTTACTTC.